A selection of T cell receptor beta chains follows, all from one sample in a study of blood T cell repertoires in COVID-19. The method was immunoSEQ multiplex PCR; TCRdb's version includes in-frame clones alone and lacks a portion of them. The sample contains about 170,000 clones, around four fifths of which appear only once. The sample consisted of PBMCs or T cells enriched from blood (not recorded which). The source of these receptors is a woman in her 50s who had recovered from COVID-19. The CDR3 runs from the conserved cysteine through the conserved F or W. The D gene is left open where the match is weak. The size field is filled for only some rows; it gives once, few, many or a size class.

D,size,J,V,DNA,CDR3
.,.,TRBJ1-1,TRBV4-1,TGCGCCAGCAGCCAAGAACCGGCAGGGGCACTTGAAGCTTTCTTT,CASSQEPAGALEAFF
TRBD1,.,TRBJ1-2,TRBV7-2,TGTGCCAGCAGCTTACGACCGACAGGGGGTGGCTATGGCTACACCTTC,CASSLRPTGGGYGYTF
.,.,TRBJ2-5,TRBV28,TGTGCCAGCAGTACCCGGGTGCCGGGGGAGACCCAGTACTTC,CASSTRVPGETQYF
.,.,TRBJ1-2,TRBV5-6,TGTGCCAGCAGCTTGCTTGGGGGCATCTATGGCTACACCTTC,CASSLLGGIYGYTF
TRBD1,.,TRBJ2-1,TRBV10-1,TGCGCCAGCAGTGCCTCACAGGGGGCCCAGATCTTC,CASSASQGAQIF
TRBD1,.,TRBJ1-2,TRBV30,TGTGCCTGGAGCGCTCTTTGGGGACAGGGGCCCCTCTATGGCTACACCTTC,CAWSALWGQGPLYGYTF
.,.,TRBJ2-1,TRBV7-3,TGTGCCAGCAGCTCGTGGAGTAATCATGCGATCTTC,CASSSWSNHAIF
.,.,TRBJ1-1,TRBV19,TGTGCCAGTAGTATACTGGGTCAGCGGACTGAAGCTTTCTTT,CASSILGQRTEAFF
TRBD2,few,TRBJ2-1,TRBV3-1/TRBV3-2,TGTGCCAGCAGCCCTATAGCGGGGGGACGGCTAGAGCAGTTCTTC,CASSPIAGGRLEQFF
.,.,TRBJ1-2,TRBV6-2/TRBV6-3,TGTGCCAGCAGTTACGCGTGGGGCTACACCTTC,CASSYAWGYTF
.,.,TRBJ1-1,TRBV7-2,TGTGCCAGCACCCAGATTAGGGGGAACACTGAAGCTTTCTTT,CASTQIRGNTEAFF
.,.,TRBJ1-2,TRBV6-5,TGTGCCAGTCGACAGGACCCTAACTATGGCTACACCTTC,CASRQDPNYGYTF
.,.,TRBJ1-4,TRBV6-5,TGTGCCAGCAGGGCAACAACTAATGAAAAACTGTTTTTT,CASRATTNEKLFF
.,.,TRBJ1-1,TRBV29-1,TGCAGCGTTGACCCGGGACATTTT,CSVDPGHF
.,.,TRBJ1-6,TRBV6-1,TGTGCCAGCAGTGAAGGCGATCCTTATAATTCACCCCTCCACTTT,CASSEGDPYNSPLHF
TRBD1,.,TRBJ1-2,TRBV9,TGTGCCAGCAGCGACGGACAGGGGCAGGGCTACACCTTC,CASSDGQGQGYTF
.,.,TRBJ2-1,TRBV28,TGTGCCAGCAGTTCCCAGGGCGGCAACAACAATGAGCAGTTCTTC,CASSSQGGNNNEQFF
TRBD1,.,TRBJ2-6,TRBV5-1,TGCGCCAGCAGCCAGGGGGCTGGGGCCAACGTCCTGACTTTC,CASSQGAGANVLTF
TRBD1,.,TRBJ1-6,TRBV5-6,TGTGCCAGCAGCCAGGGGGGACAGGTGAACTCCTATAATTCACCCCTCCACTTT,CASSQGGQVNSYNSPLHF
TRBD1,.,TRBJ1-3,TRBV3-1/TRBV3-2,TGTGCCAGCAGCCGCCGACAGGGCCGGGCAAACACCATATATTTT,CASSRRQGRANTIYF
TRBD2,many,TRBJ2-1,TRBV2,TGTGCCAGCAGTGCCCTAGCGGGCCTCTACAATGAGCAGTTCTTC,CASSALAGLYNEQFF
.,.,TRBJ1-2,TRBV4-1,TGCGCCAGCAGGCAGGGATTACTTAACTATGGCTACACCTTC,CASRQGLLNYGYTF
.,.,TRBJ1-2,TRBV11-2,TGTGCCAGCAGCTTAGGTCCCTTAGCTAACTATGGCTACACCTTC,CASSLGPLANYGYTF
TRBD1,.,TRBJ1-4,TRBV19,TGTGCCAGTAGTGCGGACAGGGGAACGGGAGAAAAACTGTTTTTT,CASSADRGTGEKLFF
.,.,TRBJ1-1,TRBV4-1,TGCGCCAGCAGCCACCTTATACTCTTCACAGGCCCTACAGCGAACACTGAAGCTTTCTTT,CASSHLILFTGPTANTEAFF
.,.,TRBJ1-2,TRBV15,TGTGCCACCACCCAACAGGTTAACTATGGCTACACCTTC,CATTQQVNYGYTF
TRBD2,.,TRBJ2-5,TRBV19,TGTGCCAGTACCAAGGGCGGGGGGACCCAAGAGACCCAGTACTTC,CASTKGGGTQETQYF